What follows are 30 T cell receptor beta chains derived from one specimen sequenced in a study of blood T cell repertoires in COVID-19. This table comes from immunoSEQ multiplex PCR, and its TCRdb copy is limited to in-frame clones, with some not included. The table has about 120,000 clones, 90% seen once; the top ten hold roughly 1.9%. The source material was peripheral blood. All receptors derive from a human donor with active COVID-19. The donor label of this sample is uncertain.

The chain joins TRBV11-2 to TRBJ2-5; D might be TRBD1 (5 bases). The V gene's germline CDR1 is SGHAT and CDR2 FQNNGV. This CDR3 region has 16 residues. CDR3 coding DNA: TGTGGTTGCGCGACAGATCATAGACGGTACCAAGAGACCCAGTACTTC. Its translation: CGCATDHRRYQETQYF.

This sequence joins TRBV30 and TRBJ1-2; 9 positions match TRBD1. Germline trimming cut 5 bases from V and 6 bases from J; bases unmatched to any gene: 13. The CDR3 covers 15 residues. Germline V gene data show CDR1 as GTSNPN and CDR2 as SVGIG (reference sequence). The chain's CDR3 is CAWASRGQGINGYTF. CDR3 DNA: TGTGCCTGGGCCAGCAGGGGACAGGGCATAAATGGCTACACCTTC. Full variable domain (rest looked up from reference TRBV30 and TRBJ1-2): SQTIHQWPATLVQPVGSPLSLECTVEGTSNPNLYWYRQAAGRGLQLLFYSVGIGQISSEVPQNLSASRPQDRQFILSSKKLLLSDSGFYLCAWASRGQGINGYTFGSGTRLTVV.

The chain recombines TRBV12-3 or TRBV12-4 with TRBJ2-7; 7 bases align to TRBD2. The CDR3 extends over 13 amino acids. V was clipped by 6 bases and J by 5 bases; unmatched bases: 7. DNA of the CDR3: TGTGCCAGCAGGAGAGCGGGGTTACACGAGCAGTACTTC. This encodes CASRRAGLHEQYF.

The rearrangement links TRBV19 to TRBJ1-1; no definite D call. This CDR3 has 14 residues. Trimming shortened V by 1 base and J by 2 bases, and 8 bases separated the two germline ends. Germline values: CDR1 LNHDA, CDR2 SQIVND (reference sequence). The CDR3 loop reads CASSIGAGNTEAFF. In DNA, the CDR3 is TGTGCCAGTAGTATAGGGGCGGGTAACACTGAAGCTTTCTTT.

This clone came up once. The chain couples TRBV7-2 to TRBJ1-1; no clear D gene. Trimming shortened V by 6 bases and J by 0 bases, and 14 bases separated the two germline ends. Germline CDR1 reads SGHTA; CDR2 reads FQGNSA. There are 15 residues in the CDR3. CDR3 in amino acids: CASRERAGMNTEAFF. As DNA, the CDR3 is TGTGCCAGCAGAGAGCGCGCGGGAATGAACACTGAAGCTTTCTTT.

The J gene is TRBJ2-6, the V gene TRBV29-1; D remains ambiguous. V gave up 1 base and J gave up 2 bases, with 6 bases separating them. Germline assignment: CDR1 SQVTM and CDR2 ANQGSEA. The CDR3 extends over 14 amino acids. CDR3 nucleotide sequence: TGCAGCGTTGAAGGCGAGACTGGGGCCAACGTCCTGACTTTC. Protein sequence: CSVEGETGANVLTF.

The chain employs TRBV9 and TRBJ1-2; D perhaps matches TRBD1 (6 bases). V lost 7 bases to trimming and J lost 2 bases, with 12 bases between them. Germline CDR1 and CDR2: SGDLS and YYNGEE. The CDR3 consists of 13 residues. CDR3 region: CASQNRENYGYTF. CDR3 DNA: TGTGCCAGCCAAAACAGGGAGAACTATGGCTACACCTTC.

J is TRBJ1-3 and V is TRBV6-2 or TRBV6-3; the D gene is possibly TRBD1 (5 bases). Trimming took 5 bases from V and 2 from J, leaving 13 bases between them. The CDR3 extends over 15 amino acids. Germline V lookup: CDR1 MNHEY, CDR2 SVGEGT. The chain's CDR3 is CASSKLGTTGNTIYF. The CDR3 region has the DNA TGTGCCAGCAGTAAACTCGGGACTACTGGAAACACCATATATTTT.

The V and J genes are TRBV6-5 and TRBJ1-4; weak D call: TRBD1 (6 bases). CDR3 length: 15 residues. Germline CDR1 reads MNHEY; CDR2 reads SVGAGI. Trimming stripped 4 bases from V and 8 bases from J, with 17 bases between. CDR3 coding DNA: TGTGCCAGCAGTTTATACAGGGCCAACTCCGAAAAACTGTTTTTT. It is translated as CASSLYRANSEKLFF.

This clone was seen just once. The chain uses TRBV28 and TRBJ1-2; maybe TRBD1 (6 bases). CDR3 length equals 13 residues. Germline loops: CDR1 MDHEN, CDR2 SYDVKM. V was trimmed by 10 bases and J by 3 bases, leaving 15 bases between them. The CDR3 coding sequence is TGTGCCACCCGCCATAAGGGGGACTATGGCTACACCTTC. It encodes CATRHKGDYGYTF.

The chain couples TRBV27 to TRBJ2-3, with D maybe TRBD1 (6 bases). Germline CDR1 is MNHEY and CDR2 is SMNVEV (reference sequence). The CDR3 runs 14 residues. V dropped 6 bases and J dropped 2 bases, with 12 bases sitting between them. For the CDR3, the DNA is TGTGCCAGCAGGACAGGAAGTCCCACAGATACGCAGTATTTT. Translation: CASRTGSPTDTQYF.

The chain uses TRBV6-5 and TRBJ2-5, with TRBD1 matching 8 bases. The germline V gene encodes CDR1 MNHEY and CDR2 SVGAGI. The J segment lost 13 bases and the V segment lost 6 bases, leaving 13 bases of the junction unmatched. The CDR3 spans 13 residues. The CDR3 reads CASSPEAGGGMYF. The DNA of the CDR3 is TGTGCCAGCAGCCCGGAAGCAGGGGGCGGGATGTACTTC.

The V and J genes are TRBV11-3 and TRBJ2-7, with a possible D match to TRBD2 (6 bases). Germline V gene data show CDR1 as SGHNT and CDR2 as YENEEA. The CDR3 runs to 14 residues. The V and J ends lost 5 bases and 3 bases respectively, with 14 bases between them. CDR3 DNA sequence: TGTGCCAGCAGCACCAACTCCGGGGGCTACGAGCAGTACTTC. Protein product: CASSTNSGGYEQYF.

The rearrangement joins TRBV7-9 to TRBJ2-1, with TRBD1 as a possible D gene (6 bases). CDR1 and CDR2 (germline): SEHNR, FQNEAQ (reference sequence). This CDR3 has 15 residues. Trimming stripped 5 bases from V and 4 bases from J, with 15 bases between. This CDR3 is CASSLPGVRYNEQFF. The CDR3 DNA reads as TGTGCCAGCAGCCTCCCAGGGGTCCGTTACAATGAGCAGTTCTTC.

The chain combines TRBV5-1 with TRBJ2-7; 8 nucleotides match TRBD1. J was trimmed by 6 bases and V by 2 bases; bases with no gene match: 10. Germline values: CDR1 SGHRS, CDR2 YFSETQ. The CDR3 has 15 residues. This CDR3 reads CASSFGIGQGSEQYF. The CDR3 DNA reads as TGCGCCAGCAGCTTCGGAATTGGACAGGGTAGCGAGCAGTACTTC. Drawing the rest from reference TRBV5-1 and TRBJ2-7, the complete variable domain is KAGVTQTPRYLIKTRGQQVTLSCSPISGHRSVSWYQQTPGQGLQFLFEYFSETQRNKGNFPGRFSGRQFSNSRSEMNVSTLELGDSALYLCASSFGIGQGSEQYFGPGTRLTVT.

The rearrangement uses TRBV11-2 and TRBJ2-1; D not resolved. Germline V gives CDR1 SGHAT, CDR2 FQNNGV. The V end lost 3 bases, the J end lost 10 bases, and 7 bases lay between the germline ends. The CDR3 spans 11 residues. Here the CDR3 DNA reads TGTGCCAGCAGCTTTAACCTAGAGCAGTTCTTC. Amino acid sequence: CASSFNLEQFF.

This chain uses TRBV7-2 with TRBJ1-4; 7 positions match TRBD1. Germline assignment: CDR1 SGHTA and CDR2 FQGNSA. Trimming cost V 3 bases and J 3 bases; bases outside gene matches: 7. This CDR3 comprises 16 residues. CDR3 sequence (DNA): TGTGCCAGCAGCTTGTTTATGGGACAGCCTAATGAAAAACTGTTTTTT. Its protein is CASSLFMGQPNEKLFF.

V gene TRBV6-4 combines with J gene TRBJ2-3; D is ambiguous. The germline V and J ends were trimmed by 4 bases and 4 bases, with 9 bases remaining between them. CDR1 is MRHNA and CDR2 is SNTAGT in the germline V gene. The CDR3 is 13 amino acids. The CDR3 nucleotides are TGTGCCAGCAGTGTGACGGCGGCAGATACGCAGTATTTT. Translation gives CASSVTAADTQYF.

This clone was seen just once. The chain combines TRBV24-1 with TRBJ1-4; TRBD1 agrees at 8 bases. Germline CDR1 KGHDR, CDR2 SFDVKD. V lost 3 bases to trimming and J lost 7 bases; unmatched junction nucleotides: 3. The CDR3 is 14 amino acids. This CDR3 reads CATSDRGQGEKLFF. Written as DNA, the CDR3 is TGTGCCACCAGTGATCGAGGACAGGGTGAAAAACTGTTTTTT.

CDR3 region: CASSQVRGAGFNEQFF. The DNA of the CDR3 is TGCGCCAGCAGCCAAGTGCGGGGGGCAGGGTTCAATGAGCAGTTCTTC. The chain links TRBV4-1 to TRBJ2-1; TRBD2 matches at 8 bases. The CDR3 covers 16 residues. V lost 1 base, J lost 6 bases, and 8 bases stayed unmatched. Germline V gene sequence: CDR1 MGHRA, CDR2 YSYEKL.

This chain joins TRBV3-1 (or the pseudogene TRBV3-2) and TRBJ1-1, with D maybe TRBD1 (5 bases). Germline CDR1 reads LGHDT; CDR2 reads YNNKEL (reference sequence). CDR3 length: 14 residues. V lost 6 bases to trimming and J lost 3 bases, with 14 bases between them. The CDR3 sequence: CASRKSGGDTEAFF. CDR3 in DNA: TGTGCCAGCAGGAAAAGTGGGGGGGACACTGAAGCTTTCTTT.

J is TRBJ2-5 and V is TRBV7-2; 7 bases agree with TRBD1. This CDR3 contains 14 residues. Germline lookup yields CDR1 SGHTA and CDR2 FQGNSA. J gave up 2 bases and V 5 bases, and 5 bases lay outside the gene matches. CDR3 coding DNA: TGTGCCAGCAGCCCGGGACAGAGACAAGAGACCCAGTACTTC. Translated: CASSPGQRQETQYF.

The J gene is TRBJ2-2, the V gene TRBV6-2 or TRBV6-3; the match to TRBD2 covers 10 bases. Germline V gene data show CDR1 as MNHEY and CDR2 as SVGEGT. The CDR3 contains 17 residues. With V trimmed by 6 bases and J by 6 bases, 13 bases remained unmatched. The CDR3 DNA reads as TGTGCCAGCAGCCCCGGGGCCACTAGCGGGGTTTCCGGGGAGCTGTTTTTT. Its translation: CASSPGATSGVSGELFF.

The chain recombines TRBV24-1 with TRBJ1-1; D remains unclear. This CDR3 has 11 amino acids. Trimming stripped 7 bases from V and 2 bases from J, with 4 bases between. The V gene's germline CDR1 is KGHDR and CDR2 SFDVKD. CDR3 protein: CATRSNTEAFF. In DNA form, the CDR3 reads TGTGCCACCAGGAGTAACACTGAAGCTTTCTTT.

V gene TRBV7-9 combines with J gene TRBJ1-2; D is unclear. Germline V CDR1 and CDR2: SEHNR, FQNEAQ (reference sequence). This CDR3 is built from 15 residues. Trimming pared 2 bases from V and 2 bases from J, leaving 12 bases between. CDR3 loop: CASSLIKNRNYGYTF. In DNA, the CDR3 is TGTGCCAGCAGCTTAATAAAGAATAGAAACTATGGCTACACCTTC.

This chain uses TRBV19 with TRBJ2-2; the D is unclear. Germline V gene sequence: CDR1 LNHDA, CDR2 SQIVND (reference sequence). Trimming cost V 4 bases and J 5 bases, with 11 bases left between them. There are 14 residues in the CDR3. CDR3 protein: CASSTWARTGELFF. CDR3 coding DNA: TGTGCCAGTAGTACCTGGGCAAGAACCGGGGAGCTGTTTTTT.

The rearrangement uses TRBV10-1 and TRBJ2-3; TRBD2 might be the D (6 bases). CDR3 length: 16 residues. V lost 0 bases and J lost 5, with 15 bases in between. Germline V gene lookup returns CDR1 WNHNN and CDR2 SYGVQD (reference sequence). The CDR3 loop is CASSESRGMGVDTQYF. Here the CDR3 DNA reads TGCGCCAGCAGTGAGTCACGGGGGATGGGGGTAGATACGCAGTATTTT.

This chain uses TRBV2 with TRBJ1-5; 10 bases match TRBD1. The CDR3 is made up of 17 amino acids. Germline CDR1 reads SNHLY; CDR2 reads FYNNEI. The trim removed 4 bases at V and 5 bases at J, leaving 11 bases unmatched. DNA of the CDR3: TGTGCCAGCAGTGTGAGTGAGCGGACAGGGGGGGATCAGCCCCAGCATTTT. Amino acids: CASSVSERTGGDQPQHF.

This rearrangement joins TRBV6-6 to TRBJ2-7; 8 positions match TRBD1. The CDR3 has 15 amino acids. Per germline, CDR1 MNHNY and CDR2 SVGAGI (reference sequence). V lost 2 bases, J lost 0 bases, and 3 bases stayed unmatched. CDR3 bases: TGTGCCAGCAGTTACCCCGGGACAGGCTCCTACGAGCAGTACTTC. It encodes CASSYPGTGSYEQYF.

This clone was observed a single time. The chain combines TRBV5-1 with TRBJ2-6; 7 nucleotides align to TRBD1. CDR1 is SGHRS and CDR2 is YFSETQ in the germline V gene. V gave up 9 bases and J gave up 4 bases; unmatched junction bases: 13. The CDR3 loop spans 16 amino acids. CDR3 sequence (DNA): TGCGCCACCAAGAGGACAGGCACGTGGGGGGCCAACGTCCTGACTTTC. This sequence encodes CATKRTGTWGANVLTF.